A single sample is the source of the 6 T cell receptor beta chains below, sequenced in a study of persistence of HIV-infected CD4 T cells (dated by TCRdb to 2019 to 2021). Their target antigens are unknown. The treatment or condition tag for this specimen amounts to: suppressive antiretroviral therapy. Lysates of CMV-infected fibroblasts at about 11 ug/mL were used to stimulate the cells. Memory CD4+ T cells that did not respond, being CD40L-negative, CD69-negative and CD45RO-high, were sorted as memory populations depleted of antigen-responding cells. The immunoSEQ hsTCRB assay version 4 in survey mode was used to sequence TCRbeta repertoires from genomic DNA. TCRdb obtained this table from immuneACCESS and retained in-frame rearrangements with V and J assigned. These tables miss some clones; where compared with another copy, unresolved V genes account for less than half of the shortfall, and the remainder is unexplained. The sample contains approximately 30,000 clones, 82% of them found a single time. In total, the top ten clones hold about 6% of the sample.

This specimen consisted of CD4+ T cells sorted from PBMCs after approximately 20-hour stimulation, obtained from a patient who received antiretroviral therapy. What the cell subset or site label conveys for this sample: CD40L-CD69- CD45RO-high memory CD4 T cells not responding to CMV lysate. The receptors originated from an adult woman with HIV who was CMV-seropositive.

This clone was recorded only once. The CDR3 region has the DNA TGTGCCAGCAGCCAAGACCTCCTAAGCAATCAGCCCCAGCATTTT. Protein: CASSQDLLSNQPQHF. The rearrangement uses TRBV3-1 (or the pseudogene TRBV3-2) and TRBJ1-5; D unresolved. The CDR3 runs to 15 residues. Germline values: CDR1 LGHDT, CDR2 YNNKEL (reference sequence). V dropped 0 bases and J dropped 1 base, with 7 bases sitting between them.

The V gene is TRBV10-3, the J gene TRBJ2-7, with unresolved D. Trimming took 6 bases from V and 4 from J, leaving 7 bases between them. The CDR3 length is 11 residues. CDR1 is ENHRY, CDR2 SYGVKD, per germline. This CDR3 reads CAISEAYEQYF. The CDR3 DNA reads TGTGCCATCAGCGAGGCTTACGAGCAGTACTTC.

J is TRBJ1-3 and V is TRBV5-1; D possibly corresponds to TRBD1 (5 bases). Germline V gene lookup returns CDR1 SGHRS and CDR2 YFSETQ. The CDR3 is 15 residues long. Trimming cost V 4 bases and J 0 bases, with 11 bases left between them. In DNA form, the CDR3 reads TGCGCCAGCAGCCCGGGGGGGGGCTCTGGAAACACCATATATTTT. This codes for CASSPGGGSGNTIYF.

The J gene is TRBJ2-7, the V gene TRBV18, with TRBD1 matching over 11 bases. The CDR3 totals 14 residues. The junction had 3 bases not matched to a gene; V was cut back by 1 base and J by 7 bases. Germline CDR1 and CDR2: KGHSH and LQKENI. CDR3 residues: CASSPRTGGEEQYF. For the CDR3, the DNA is TGTGCCAGCTCACCACGGACAGGGGGCGAAGAGCAGTACTTC.

This clone came up a few times. The rearrangement joins TRBV7-9 to TRBJ1-6; D gene ambiguous. Trimming took off 5 bases at V and 8 bases at J, with 13 bases between the two ends. Per germline, CDR1 SEHNR and CDR2 FQNEAQ (reference sequence). The CDR3 covers 14 residues. CDR3 in DNA: TGTGCCAGCAGCCGAAGGGATGGTGATTCACCCCTCCACTTT. It is translated as CASSRRDGDSPLHF.

CDR3 in amino acids: CASSSRTGDLEKLFF. The CDR3 DNA follows: TGTGCCAGCAGCTCACGGACAGGGGATTTGGAAAAACTGTTTTTT. The V call is TRBV11-2, the J call TRBJ1-4, with TRBD1 identical over 9 bases. The germline CDR1 and CDR2 sequences are SGHAT and FQNNGV. This CDR3 region has 15 residues. V lost 4 bases and J lost 8; bases outside the gene matches: 8.